A single sample is the source of the 22 T cell receptor beta chains below, sequenced in a study of T cells in Graves' hyperthyroidism and ophthalmopathy. RNA transcripts served as the template for amplifying TCR beta CDR3 regions. Primed by the HTBI set, a first-round RT-PCR was run on the TCR CDR3. Using its own MiXCR run on the multiplex PCR reads, TCRdb lists one record per CDR3 protein. The table includes 220,000 or so distinct CDR3 sequences, roughly 17% detected once. The material sequenced was blood. The receptors here all came from a woman in her late teens or twenties with Graves' ophthalmopathy.

This clonotype was observed many times. V and J are TRBV28 and TRBJ1-1; no clear D gene. Germline CDR1 is MDHEN and CDR2 is SYDVKM. V lost 3 bases to trimming and J lost 5 bases, with 7 bases between them. The CDR3 is made up of 12 amino acids. CDR3 sequence: CASSFSWTEAFF. The CDR3 nucleotides read TGTGCCAGCAGTTTTAGTTGGACTGAAGCTTTCTTT.

This clonotype was seen more than once but under ten times. The chain joins TRBV4-1 to TRBJ2-2; tentatively, D is TRBD2 (5 bases). This CDR3 is 16 amino acids long. The germline gives CDR1 MGHRA, CDR2 YSYEKL. V was trimmed by 4 bases and J by 1 base, leaving 13 bases between them. The CDR3 region has the DNA TGCGCCAGCAGCCCTCCCGAGGGTAAGAACACCGGGGAGCTGTTTTTT. As protein: CASSPPEGKNTGELFF.

This clonotype came up many times. The chain uses TRBV4-1 and TRBJ1-1; D is unclear. The CDR3 spans 14 residues. V dropped 4 bases and J dropped 2 bases, with 11 bases sitting between them. Per germline, CDR1 MGHRA and CDR2 YSYEKL. In nucleotides, the CDR3 is TGCGCCAGCAGCCTTCCCAGATACAACACTGAAGCTTTCTTT. Translated, it gives CASSLPRYNTEAFF.

At least ten counts were recorded for this clonotype. The chain has TRBV6-1 and TRBJ1-2; TRBD1 agrees at 10 bases. Losses at the gene ends were 6 bases for V and 7 bases for J; bases not matched to a gene: 8. CDR3 size: 14 residues. Germline V CDR1 and CDR2: MNHNS, SASEGT. The CDR3 loop reads CASRRRDRGLGYTF. The CDR3, as DNA: TGTGCCAGCAGGCGAAGAGACAGGGGGCTTGGCTACACCTTC.

The table lists this clonotype with many counts. The chain carries TRBV27 and TRBJ2-3, with 9 bases fitting TRBD1. This CDR3 has 15 residues. CDR1 is MNHEY, CDR2 SMNVEV, per germline (reference sequence). V lost 7 bases and J lost 4; bases outside the gene matches: 9. The CDR3 DNA reads TGTGCCAGCAACCCACTGGACAGGGGCCCAGATACGCAGTATTTT. It codes for CASNPLDRGPDTQYF.

This clonotype showed up just a few times. Here the CDR3 reads CASSIIGLAGDRELFF. In DNA form, the CDR3 reads TGTGCCAGTAGTATCATCGGCCTAGCGGGGGACCGGGAGCTGTTTTTT. The chain has TRBV19 and TRBJ2-2, with 10 bases lining up with TRBD2. V dropped 3 bases and J dropped 9; count of bases not matched to a gene: 10. The CDR3 covers 16 residues. Germline lookup yields CDR1 LNHDA and CDR2 SQIVND (reference sequence).

Many counts were recorded for this clonotype. The chain employs TRBV7-3 and TRBJ2-5, with D possibly being TRBD1 or TRBD2 (5 bases each). CDR1 is SGHTA, CDR2 FQGTGA, per germline. V was shortened by 0 bases and J by 1 base, with 12 bases between the two germline ends. The length of the CDR3 is 16 residues. The CDR3 sequence: CASSLTPGTTQETQYF. For the CDR3, the DNA is TGTGCCAGCAGCTTAACACCCGGGACCACCCAAGAGACCCAGTACTTC. Full variable domain (outside the CDR3, taken from reference TRBV7-3 and TRBJ2-5): GAGVSQTPSNKVTEKGKYVELRCDPISGHTALYWYRQSLGQGPEFLIYFQGTGAADDSGLPNDRFFAVRPEGSVSTLKIQRTERGDSAVYLCASSLTPGTTQETQYFGPGTRLLVL.

The V gene is TRBV20-1, the J gene TRBJ2-7; D may match TRBD1 or TRBD2 (6 bases each). The V gene's germline CDR1 is DFQATT and CDR2 SNEGSKA (reference sequence). Between the trimmed V and J ends, which lost 0 bases and 1 base, there was a span of 16 bases. The CDR3 extends over 16 amino acids. The CDR3 nucleotides read TGCAGTGCTAGAGATATAGGAGGGGGGCAATCCTACGAGCAGTACTTC. Its translation is CSARDIGGGQSYEQYF.

This clonotype came up many times. The V gene is TRBV20-1, the J gene TRBJ1-1; D is ambiguous. Between the trimmed V and J ends, which lost 6 bases and 3 bases, there was a span of 8 bases. CDR1 DFQATT and CDR2 SNEGSKA come from the germline V gene (reference sequence). This CDR3 comprises 11 residues. In DNA, the CDR3 is TGCAGTGCCCGGTTTTACACTGAAGCTTTCTTT. Translated: CSARFYTEAFF.

This rearrangement joins TRBV25-1 to TRBJ1-1; D might be TRBD1 (6 bases). The CDR3 loop spans 15 amino acids. Germline V gives CDR1 MGHDK, CDR2 SYGVNS. V was cut by 1 base and J by 1 base, with 10 bases left in between. As DNA, the CDR3 is TGTGCCAGCAGTGAATCGGCCAGGGGGAACACTGAAGCTTTCTTT. It yields the protein CASSESARGNTEAFF.

This clonotype showed up just a few times. The chain recombines TRBV19 with TRBJ1-1; a possible D gene is TRBD1 (5 bases). The germline V gene has CDR1 LNHDA and CDR2 SQIVND (reference sequence). This CDR3 region has 15 residues. V gave up 6 bases and J gave up 2 bases, with 16 bases separating them. CDR3 DNA sequence: TGTGCCAGTAGCTCCTGGGGCAGGACTAACACTGAAGCTTTCTTT. This translates into CASSSWGRTNTEAFF.

The sample holds a few counts of this clonotype. The chain uses TRBV5-1 and TRBJ2-7; D is unresolved. Trimming removed 7 bases at V and 4 bases at J, with 15 bases between. CDR1 and CDR2 (germline): SGHRS, YFSETQ. The CDR3 consists of 13 residues. The CDR3 sequence is CASRPWGGYEQYF. CDR3 DNA: TGCGCCAGCCGGCCGTGGGGTGGGTACGAGCAGTACTTC.

The chain links TRBV2 to TRBJ2-3; 11 bases fit TRBD2. This CDR3 has 16 amino acids. CDR1 SNHLY and CDR2 FYNNEI come from the germline V gene. The V and J ends lost 3 bases and 2 bases, in that order; junction bases with no gene match: 4. The CDR3 DNA follows: TGTGCCAGCAGTGAGGGTAGCGGGGGGGCCACAGATACGCAGTATTTT. It yields the protein CASSEGSGGATDTQYF.

The chain couples TRBV2 to TRBJ1-1; 7 bases line up with TRBD1. This CDR3 is built from 14 residues. The V segment lost 2 bases and the J segment 0 bases; nucleotides outside the gene matches: 0. The germline CDR1 and CDR2 sequences are SNHLY and FYNNEI. CDR3 DNA: TGTGCCAGCAGTGAAAGGGGGCTGAACACTGAAGCTTTCTTT. It specifies CASSERGLNTEAFF. The variable domain in full, completed from reference TRBV2 and TRBJ1-1, reads EPEVTQTPSHQVTQMGQEVILRCVPISNHLYFYWYRQILGQKVEFLVSFYNNEISEKSEIFDDQFSVERPDGSNFTLKIRSTKLEDSAMYFCASSERGLNTEAFFGQGTRLTVV.

The sample holds many counts of this clonotype. V gene TRBV2 combines with J gene TRBJ2-3; TRBD1 aligns across 7 bases. CDR3 length equals 13 residues. Looked up from germline, CDR1 is SNHLY and CDR2 is FYNNEI. J gave up 7 bases and V 6 bases, and 7 bases lay outside the gene matches. CDR3 sequence: CASSRGQANTQYF. DNA of the CDR3: TGTGCCAGCAGCCGAGGACAGGCCAATACGCAGTATTTT.

This clonotype was seen at least ten times. This chain uses TRBV28 with TRBJ1-1; 12 bases map to TRBD1. V gave up 3 bases and J gave up 4 bases; unmatched junction bases: 24. This CDR3 has 22 residues. Germline V gene data show CDR1 as MDHEN and CDR2 as SYDVKM. The CDR3 loop reads CASSLGLTGTGGEGFLGTEAFF. The DNA for the CDR3 is TGTGCCAGCAGTTTGGGACTTACCGGGACAGGGGGCGAAGGGTTCTTAGGCACTGAAGCTTTCTTT.

This clonotype has at least ten counts. V usage is TRBV5-1 and J usage is TRBJ2-1; weak D call: TRBD1 (6 bases). This CDR3 has 14 residues. In germline, CDR1 is SGHRS, CDR2 YFSETQ. The ends were cut back, 4 bases at V and 5 bases at J, with 13 bases in the middle. CDR3 region: CASSRQAMNNEQFF. DNA for the CDR3: TGCGCCAGCAGCCGACAGGCCATGAACAATGAGCAGTTCTTC.

This clonotype was picked up a small number of times. This chain connects TRBV6-4 to TRBJ2-4, with D tentatively TRBD2 (6 bases). The CDR3 is 14 residues long. CDR1 and CDR2 (germline): MRHNA, SNTAGT. V lost 3 bases to trimming and J lost 3 bases, with 9 bases between them. CDR3 residues: CASSEGTGKNIQYF. The CDR3 nucleotides are TGTGCCAGCAGTGAGGGGACTGGCAAAAACATTCAGTACTTC.

This clonotype was picked up one time. The chain carries TRBV29-1 and TRBJ2-3, with D perhaps given as TRBD1 or TRBD2 (5 bases each). From germline, CDR1 is SQVTM and CDR2 ANQGSEA. This CDR3 is built from 15 residues. Trimming removed 6 bases at V and 2 bases at J, with 18 bases between. CDR3 sequence: CSVLPTIGATDTQYF. CDR3 nucleotide sequence: TGCAGCGTGCTCCCGACTATAGGGGCCACAGATACGCAGTATTTT.

In this sample, this clonotype turned up many times. The chain combines TRBV4-1 with TRBJ1-1, with no clear D. V was clipped by 0 bases and J by 1 base, with 9 bases between them. The CDR3 sequence is 15 residues long. Germline lookup yields CDR1 MGHRA and CDR2 YSYEKL. The CDR3: CASSQDPARNTEAFF. CDR3 nucleotide sequence: TGCGCCAGCAGCCAAGATCCCGCCAGGAACACTGAAGCTTTCTTT.

At least ten counts were recorded for this clonotype. V is TRBV28 and J is TRBJ2-7, with TRBD1 identical over 10 bases. The V gene end was trimmed by 2 bases and the J gene end by 2 bases; junction bases not matched to a gene: 6. The CDR3 length is 16 residues. The germline V gene encodes CDR1 MDHEN and CDR2 SYDVKM. The CDR3 loop is CASSLMYGTGAYEQYF. The CDR3 DNA sequence: TGTGCCAGCAGTTTAATGTATGGGACAGGGGCCTACGAGCAGTACTTC.

The sample holds many counts of this clonotype. V is TRBV10-1 and J is TRBJ1-2, with TRBD1 identical over 9 bases. This CDR3 comprises 18 residues. V dropped 2 bases and J dropped 5; count of bases not matched to a gene: 15. The V gene's germline CDR1 is WNHNN and CDR2 SYGVQD (reference sequence). CDR3 DNA sequence: TGCGCCAGCAGTGAGCCGTACCCCGGGACAGGGACCAAATATGGCTACACCTTC. Its translation is CASSEPYPGTGTKYGYTF.